This TCR beta chain originates from a study of blood T cell repertoires in COVID-19. In the study overall: Acute-phase and convalescent COVID-19 samples originated in the United States, Italy and Spain.

Per the germline V gene, CDR1 is SGHTA and CDR2 is FQGNSA. Trimming removed 2 bases from V and 3 bases from J, with 11 bases in between. The CDR3 is 15 amino acids. Original data processing: Amplified reference gene primers provided the basis for estimating nucleated cell counts. Only in-frame clones appear in the TCRdb table, and some are missing; sequencing was by immunoSEQ multiplex PCR. V, J and clone size are those of that table, while D and trimming were read from the DNA. There are nearly 300,000 clones in the sample; more than 70% occur only once, and about 7% lies in the top ten. The source of this sequence is a woman between 25 and 40 years old who had recovered from COVID-19. The specimen sequenced was peripheral blood. The chain recombines TRBV7-2 with TRBJ1-3, with D perhaps TRBD1 (5 bases). CDR3 sequence: CASSLYQGSGNTIYF. The CDR3 coding sequence is TGTGCCAGCAGCTTATATCAGGGTAGTGGAAACACCATATATTTT. The full variable domain, its missing parts supplied by reference TRBV7-2 and TRBJ1-3, is GAGVSQSPSNKVTEKGKDVELRCDPISGHTALYWYRQSLGQGLEFLIYFQGNSAPDKSGLPSDRFSAERTGGSVSTLTIQRTQQEDSAVYLCASSLYQGSGNTIYFGEGSWLTVV.